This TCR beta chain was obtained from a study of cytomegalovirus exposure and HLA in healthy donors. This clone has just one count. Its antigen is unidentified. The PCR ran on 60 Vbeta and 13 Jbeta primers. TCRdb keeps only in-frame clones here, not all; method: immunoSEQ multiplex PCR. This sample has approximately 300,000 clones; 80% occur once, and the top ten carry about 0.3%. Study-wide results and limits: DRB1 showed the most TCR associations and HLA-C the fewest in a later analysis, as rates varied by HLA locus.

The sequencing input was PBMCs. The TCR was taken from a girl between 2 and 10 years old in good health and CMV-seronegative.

The CDR3 bases are TGTGCCAGCAGCTGGGGGCGGGGGGAAGCTTTCTTT. Its protein product is CASSWGRGEAFF. The chain combines TRBV13 with TRBJ1-1, with D perhaps TRBD1 (6 bases). V dropped 4 bases and J dropped 8 bases, with 11 bases sitting between them. The CDR3 runs 12 residues. In germline, CDR1 is PRHDT, CDR2 FYEKMQ (reference sequence).